The following is a T cell receptor (beta chain) sequence with its context. The antigen remains unidentified. This may be a read error: a much more frequent sequence differs by one nucleotide. The data belong to a study of tumor-infiltrating lymphocytes in primary liver carcinoma. Turning to the study itself: Stage T1-T3 N0M0 tumors spanned roughly 4.2 to 11 cm. Study observations and caveats: Overlap in tumor-adjacent and tumor-blood pairs fell below that of tumor region pairs.

It was from roughly 20-30 mg of unsorted bulk tissue that RNA and DNA were co-extracted. The patients had histopathologically diagnosed primary liver carcinoma, and their disease was treated by surgical resection. With a constant-region primer, TCR beta cDNA was made from approximately 500 ng of total RNA. Libraries for TCR beta were built through three nested multiplex PCR rounds, which together made up a slightly modified ARM-PCR procedure. Both of the initial two PCR rounds ran for about 9 cycles and employed TRBV1-TRBV30 forward primers alongside a C-beta reverse primer. MiXCR was run by TCRdb on the multiplex PCR reads, yielding one entry per CDR3 protein. The data contain 40,000 or so distinct CDR3 sequences, roughly 77% of them singletons. Germline CDR1 is SQVTM and CDR2 is ANQGSEA. The CDR3 is made up of 12 amino acids.

The chain is built from TRBV29-1 and TRBJ1-1; D gene uncertain. The origin of this receptor is a man in his forties with primary liver carcinoma and hepatitis B virus infection. The source material was tumor-adjacent normal liver tissue. The CDR3 is CSVVDWATGAFF. DNA for the CDR3: TGCAGCGTGGTTGACTGGGCCACTGGAGCTTTCTTT.